This T cell receptor (beta chain) originates from a study of monozygotic twins with inflammatory bowel disease. TCRdb reprocessed the 5' RACE reads and keeps a single row for each CDR3 protein, giving no DNA. Its listing shows fewer than 200,000 distinct CDR3 sequences. With regard to this clonotype: What it binds is not known.

Whole-study results and caveats: Concordance status among twins (concordant versus discordant) showed no link to repertoire similarity, possibly from limited power. Lower sharing of clonotypes with other individuals was seen in IBD patients than in healthy twins. This was most marked in patients showing signs of disease activity.

This CDR3 region has 16 residues. Germline lookup yields CDR1 SGHRS and CDR2 YFSETQ. Sequenced sample: blood. The chain employs TRBV5-1 and TRBJ2-7; TCRdb outputs TRBD1, but without DNA this stays unchecked. This TCR was sampled from a human donor with ulcerative colitis or Crohn's disease, or a healthy co-twin of an affected twin (not recorded which). CDR3 sequence: CASSLKLGDRGNEQYF. The entire variable domain, with the rest obtained from reference TRBV5-1 and TRBJ2-7, is as follows: KAGVTQTPRYLIKTRGQQVTLSCSPISGHRSVSWYQQTPGQGLQFLFEYFSETQRNKGNFPGRFSGRQFSNSRSEMNVSTLELGDSALYLCASSLKLGDRGNEQYFGPGTRLTVT.